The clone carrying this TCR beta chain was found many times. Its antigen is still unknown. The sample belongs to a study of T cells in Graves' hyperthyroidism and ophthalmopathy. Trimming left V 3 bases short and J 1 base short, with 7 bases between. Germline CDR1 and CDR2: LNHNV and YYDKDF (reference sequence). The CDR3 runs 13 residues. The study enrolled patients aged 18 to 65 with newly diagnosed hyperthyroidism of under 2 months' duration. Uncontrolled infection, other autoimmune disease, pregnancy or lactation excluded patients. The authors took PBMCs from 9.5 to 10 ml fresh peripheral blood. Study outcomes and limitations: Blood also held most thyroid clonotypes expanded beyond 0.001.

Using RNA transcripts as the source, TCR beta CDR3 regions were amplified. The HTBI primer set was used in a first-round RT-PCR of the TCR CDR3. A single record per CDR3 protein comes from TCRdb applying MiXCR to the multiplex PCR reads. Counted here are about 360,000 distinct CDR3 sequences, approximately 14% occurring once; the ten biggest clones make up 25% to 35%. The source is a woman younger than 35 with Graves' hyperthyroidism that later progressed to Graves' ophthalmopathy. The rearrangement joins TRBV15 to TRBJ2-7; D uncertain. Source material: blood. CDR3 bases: TGTGCCACCAGCAGTTCGTTGTCCTACGAGCAGTACTTC. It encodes CATSSSLSYEQYF.